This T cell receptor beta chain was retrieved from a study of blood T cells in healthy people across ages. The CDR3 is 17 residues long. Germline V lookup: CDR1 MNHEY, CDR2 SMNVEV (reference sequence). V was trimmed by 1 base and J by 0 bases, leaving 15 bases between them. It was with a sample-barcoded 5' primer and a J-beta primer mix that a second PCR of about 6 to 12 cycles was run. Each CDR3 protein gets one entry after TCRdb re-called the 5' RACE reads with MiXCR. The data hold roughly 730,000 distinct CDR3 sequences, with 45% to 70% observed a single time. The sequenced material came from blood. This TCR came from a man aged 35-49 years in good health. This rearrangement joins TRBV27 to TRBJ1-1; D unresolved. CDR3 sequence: CASSLFGVATLNTEAFF. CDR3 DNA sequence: TGTGCCAGCAGTTTATTCGGGGTGGCGACACTGAACACTGAAGCTTTCTTT.